The 2 T cell receptor beta chains given below trace back to one sample, sequenced in a study of blood T cell repertoires in COVID-19. Assay: immunoSEQ multiplex PCR; the TCRdb copy retains only in-frame clones and omits some. Of fewer than 200,000 clones detected, roughly four fifths appear once; the ten largest clones hold roughly 1.9%. Sequencing used peripheral blood. These TCRs come from a woman aged 80 or over with acute or convalescent COVID-19.

The chain couples TRBV5-4 to TRBJ2-2; D gene ambiguous. V lost 4 bases, J lost 7 bases, and 11 bases lay in between. The germline V gene encodes CDR1 SGHNT and CDR2 YYREEE (reference sequence). This CDR3 comprises 13 residues. The chain's CDR3 is CASSTTVLGELFF. The CDR3 DNA reads as TGTGCCAGCAGCACCACGGTTCTCGGGGAGCTGTTTTTT.

This clone was observed a single time. V is TRBV21-1 and J is TRBJ1-1; the table's D gene call, TRBD1, was not cross checked with the DNA. TRBV21-1 is an annotated pseudogene. The length of the CDR3 is 20 residues. Here the CDR3 reads CASSKAYLGSGQGGNTEAFF. In DNA, the CDR3 is TGTGCCAGCAGCAAAGCTTACTTAGGCTCGGGACAGGGGGGAAACACTGAAGCTTTCTTT.